The 24 T cell receptor beta chains below were found in one sample sequenced in a study of brain metastases from non-small cell lung cancer. The method was immunoSEQ multiplex PCR; TCRdb's version includes in-frame clones alone and lacks a portion of them. Among some 4,200 clones listed, roughly 90% were seen once. Material: primary lung tumor tissue. The receptors derive from a donor at least 40 years old with non-small cell lung cancer.

This clone is a singleton in its sample. J is TRBJ1-2 and V is TRBV2; D possibly corresponds to TRBD1 (6 bases). Germline loops: CDR1 SNHLY, CDR2 FYNNEI. The CDR3 contains 15 residues. V lost 6 bases and J lost 7, with 21 bases in between. Written as DNA, the CDR3 is TGTGCCAGCAGGCCCTACACAGGGAAGATCTCTGGCTACACCTTC. Translation: CASRPYTGKISGYTF.

The V gene is TRBV7-9, the J gene TRBJ1-5; unclear D gene. CDR1 SEHNR and CDR2 FQNEAQ come from the germline V gene (reference sequence). This CDR3 spans 14 amino acids. Trimming took off 2 bases at V and 5 bases at J, with 10 bases between the two ends. CDR3 region: CASSLIGRDQPQHF. Here the CDR3 DNA reads TGTGCCAGCAGCTTAATAGGGAGAGATCAGCCCCAGCATTTT.

This clone occurred once. The rearrangement links TRBV30 to TRBJ1-1, with D uncertain. Trimming pared 2 bases from V and 0 bases from J, leaving 7 bases between. The CDR3 sequence is 13 residues long. CDR1 and CDR2 (germline): GTSNPN, SVGIG (reference sequence). The chain's CDR3 is CAWSNGMNTEAFF. CDR3 DNA sequence: TGTGCCTGGAGTAACGGAATGAACACTGAAGCTTTCTTT. The full variable domain, its missing parts supplied by reference TRBV30 and TRBJ1-1, is SQTIHQWPATLVQPVGSPLSLECTVEGTSNPNLYWYRQAAGRGLQLLFYSVGIGQISSEVPQNLSASRPQDRQFILSSKKLLLSDSGFYLCAWSNGMNTEAFFGQGTRLTVV.

The chain combines TRBV4-3 with TRBJ1-6, with D perhaps TRBD1 (5 bases). Germline CDR1 reads LGHNA; CDR2 reads YSLEER. Trimming removed 3 bases at V and 7 bases at J, with 13 bases between. This CDR3 is built from 15 residues. This CDR3 is CASSQGESGNSPLHF. The CDR3 DNA reads as TGCGCCAGCAGCCAGGGGGAGTCTGGGAATTCACCCCTCCACTTT.

The chain employs TRBV4-3 and TRBJ2-5; 14 bases fit TRBD2. Unmatched junction bases numbered 8, after V lost 0 bases and J lost 5 bases. The CDR3 loop spans 18 amino acids. Germline V CDR1 and CDR2: LGHNA, YSLEER. The CDR3 reads CASSQETSGGAIGETQYF. CDR3 nucleotide sequence: TGCGCCAGCAGCCAAGAGACTAGCGGGGGGGCTATAGGTGAGACCCAGTACTTC.

J is TRBJ2-7 and V is TRBV9; D unclear. Germline lookup yields CDR1 SGDLS and CDR2 YYNGEE. V was cut by 4 bases and J by 0 bases, with 14 bases left in between. The length of the CDR3 is 15 residues. CDR3 loop: CASSIADLFSYEQYF. CDR3 sequence (DNA): TGTGCCAGCAGCATAGCTGACCTATTCTCCTACGAGCAGTACTTC.

The V and J genes are TRBV5-6 and TRBJ2-7; maybe TRBD1 (6 bases). V lost 0 bases to trimming and J lost 4 bases, with 14 bases between them. CDR1 SGHDT and CDR2 YYEEEE come from the germline V gene. The CDR3 is 15 residues long. CDR3 residues: CASSLVGTTFYEQYF. In DNA, the CDR3 is TGTGCCAGCAGCTTGGTAGGGACAACTTTTTACGAGCAGTACTTC. Complete variable domain (other parts from reference TRBV5-6 and TRBJ2-7): DAGVTQSPTHLIKTRGQQVTLRCSPKSGHDTVSWYQQALGQGPQFIFQYYEEEERQRGNFPDRFSGHQFPNYSSELNVNALLLGDSALYLCASSLVGTTFYEQYFGPGTRLTVT.

The rearrangement links TRBV19 to TRBJ1-5, with D unclear. This CDR3 region has 14 residues. Trimming stripped 6 bases from V and 4 bases from J, with 13 bases between. Germline V gene lookup returns CDR1 LNHDA and CDR2 SQIVND (reference sequence). CDR3: CASRSDRINQPQHF. CDR3 nucleotide sequence: TGTGCCAGTAGATCTGACCGAATAAATCAGCCCCAGCATTTT.

The V gene is TRBV7-9, the J gene TRBJ1-1; D may be TRBD1 (5 bases). The CDR3 sequence is 14 residues long. Germline CDR1 SEHNR, CDR2 FQNEAQ (reference sequence). Trimming left V 5 bases short and J 5 bases short, with 15 bases between. The CDR3 DNA is TGTGCCAGCAGCCCTCTCAGGGACCGGACTGAAGCTTTCTTT. It codes for CASSPLRDRTEAFF.

This clone was seen a single time. This chain uses TRBV29-1 with TRBJ2-3, with a weak D call TRBD1 (7 bases). Between the trimmed V and J ends, which lost 6 bases and 0 bases, there was a span of 10 bases. The length of the CDR3 is 13 residues. In germline, CDR1 is SQVTM, CDR2 ANQGSEA. CDR3: CSVRGVSTDTQYF. The CDR3 DNA reads as TGCAGCGTCAGGGGGGTTAGCACAGATACGCAGTATTTT.

The CDR3 bases are TGCAGCGTTGGGGGGACTAGCGGGAGGAACTCCTACGAGCAGTACTTC. This sequence encodes CSVGGTSGRNSYEQYF. V usage is TRBV29-1 and J usage is TRBJ2-7; 15 positions match TRBD2. Per the germline V gene, CDR1 is SQVTM and CDR2 is ANQGSEA. CDR3 size: 16 residues. Trimming at V came to 4 bases and at J to 0 bases, leaving 4 bases not matched to a gene.

In DNA form, the CDR3 reads TGTGCCAGCAGCTTAGTTAGCGGGAGTGGTGTTGAGCAGTTCTTC. This codes for CASSLVSGSGVEQFF. This rearrangement joins TRBV11-3 to TRBJ2-1, with 9 bases identical to TRBD2. The CDR3 runs to 15 residues. J gave up 9 bases and V 1 base, and 7 bases lay outside the gene matches. Germline V gives CDR1 SGHNT, CDR2 YENEEA.

Turning to this clone: One end of the junction does not line up with germline, which may come from a read error. V gene TRBV9 combines with J gene TRBJ2-1; 9 nucleotides line up with TRBD2. There are 15 residues in the CDR3. Germline-derived CDR1 and CDR2 are SGDLS and YYNGEE. The CDR3 DNA sequence: TGTGCTAGCAGCTTTACTAGCGGGTGGTACAATGAGCAGTTCTTC. Its translation is CASSFTSGWYNEQFF.

This chain links TRBV24-1 with TRBJ2-2; 14 nucleotides align to TRBD2. V lost 6 bases, J lost 6 bases, and 8 bases stayed unmatched. Looked up from germline, CDR1 is KGHDR and CDR2 is SFDVKD. This CDR3 spans 17 amino acids. The CDR3 nucleotides are TGTGCCACCAGTCTGACTAGCGGGAGGGCTATATCCGGGGAGCTGTTTTTT. Residues: CATSLTSGRAISGELFF.

This clone was counted a few times. The gene calls are TRBV2 and TRBJ2-3; either TRBD1 or TRBD2 may supply D (5 bases each). The germline CDR1 and CDR2 sequences are SNHLY and FYNNEI. Between the trimmed V and J ends, which lost 4 bases and 2 bases, there was a span of 7 bases. This CDR3 is built from 13 residues. The chain's CDR3 is CASSGGYTDTQYF. CDR3 sequence (DNA): TGTGCCAGCAGTGGGGGGTACACAGATACGCAGTATTTT.

The rearrangement joins TRBV5-1 to TRBJ2-3; D is perhaps TRBD2 (6 bases). This CDR3 is 17 amino acids long. Trimming pared 5 bases from V and 0 bases from J, leaving 19 bases between. Germline values: CDR1 SGHRS, CDR2 YFSETQ. The CDR3 reads CASRLGHRDWSTDTQYF. The CDR3 bases are TGCGCCAGCAGGCTAGGCCACCGGGACTGGAGCACAGATACGCAGTATTTT.

This clone was seen once. The chain employs TRBV5-5 and TRBJ2-1; the match to TRBD1 covers 10 bases. Looked up from germline, CDR1 is SGHKS and CDR2 is YYEKEE (reference sequence). J gave up 5 bases and V 2 bases, and 7 bases lay outside the gene matches. This CDR3 region has 16 residues. The CDR3 loop reads CASSFGDRGSHNEQFF. CDR3 in DNA: TGTGCCAGCAGCTTTGGGGACAGGGGATCCCACAATGAGCAGTTCTTC.

As regards this clone: This CDR3 is also generated by other DNA sequences in the sample. The chain couples TRBV5-1 to TRBJ1-4, with TRBD1 as a possible D gene (6 bases). Trimming left V 0 bases short and J 7 bases short, with 10 bases between. The CDR3 consists of 14 residues. Germline V gene lookup returns CDR1 SGHRS and CDR2 YFSETQ. The CDR3 DNA follows: TGCGCCAGCAGCTTGGAACAGGGTGTTGAAAAACTGTTTTTT. Its protein product is CASSLEQGVEKLFF.

This chain joins TRBV5-1 and TRBJ2-5; 7 bases map to TRBD2. V dropped 5 bases and J dropped 2; count of bases not matched to a gene: 3. The germline gives CDR1 SGHRS, CDR2 YFSETQ. The length of the CDR3 is 13 residues. The CDR3 here is CASRTGGQETQYF. CDR3 nucleotides: TGCGCCAGCAGGACGGGGGGTCAAGAGACCCAGTACTTC.

The chain joins TRBV14 to TRBJ1-1; D call uncertain. CDR1 is SGHDN and CDR2 is FVKESK in the germline V gene. Trimming took 1 base from V and 0 from J, leaving 3 bases between them. The CDR3 totals 13 residues. DNA of the CDR3: TGTGCCAGCAGCCAAGGGATGAACACTGAAGCTTTCTTT. This sequence encodes CASSQGMNTEAFF.

The chain employs TRBV5-4 and TRBJ2-1; D uncertain. This CDR3 has 13 amino acids. Germline lookup yields CDR1 SGHNT and CDR2 YYREEE (reference sequence). Between the trimmed V and J ends, which lost 4 bases and 5 bases, there was a span of 10 bases. The CDR3 DNA follows: TGTGCCAGCAGCCAACCCCTAGACAATGAGCAGTTCTTC. As protein: CASSQPLDNEQFF. The entire variable domain, with the rest obtained from reference TRBV5-4 and TRBJ2-1, is as follows: ETGVTQSPTHLIKTRGQQVTLRCSSQSGHNTVSWYQQALGQGPQFIFQYYREEENGRGNFPPRFSGLQFPNYSSELNVNALELDDSALYLCASSQPLDNEQFFGPGTRLTVL.

The V call is TRBV18, the J call TRBJ1-1, with a tentative D call TRBD1 (6 bases). This CDR3 has 14 amino acids. Germline V gives CDR1 KGHSH, CDR2 LQKENI. The V end lost 6 bases, the J end lost 1 base, and 12 bases lay between the germline ends. The CDR3 sequence is CASSLGQKNTEAFF. CDR3 coding DNA: TGTGCCAGCTCCCTAGGACAGAAGAACACTGAAGCTTTCTTT. Filled out from reference TRBV18 and TRBJ1-1, the complete variable domain reads NAGVMQNPRHLVRRRGQEARLRCSPMKGHSHVYWYRQLPEEGLKFMVYLQKENIIDESGMPKERFSAEFPKEGPSILRIQQVVRGDSAAYFCASSLGQKNTEAFFGQGTRLTVV.

The rearrangement joins TRBV2 to TRBJ2-3; 10 bases align to TRBD1. The V and J ends lost 4 bases and 4 bases, in that order; junction bases with no gene match: 2. In germline, CDR1 is SNHLY, CDR2 FYNNEI. This CDR3 is 14 amino acids long. Here the CDR3 reads CASSGQGAPDTQYF. Here the CDR3 DNA reads TGTGCCAGCAGTGGACAGGGGGCCCCAGATACGCAGTATTTT. Full variable domain (rest looked up from reference TRBV2 and TRBJ2-3): EPEVTQTPSHQVTQMGQEVILRCVPISNHLYFYWYRQILGQKVEFLVSFYNNEISEKSEIFDDQFSVERPDGSNFTLKIRSTKLEDSAMYFCASSGQGAPDTQYFGPGTRLTVL.

The chain joins TRBV5-1 to TRBJ1-6; TRBD1 matches at 9 bases. V dropped 4 bases and J dropped 16; count of bases not matched to a gene: 9. The CDR3 runs to 13 residues. CDR1 and CDR2 (germline): SGHRS, YFSETQ. Written as DNA, the CDR3 is TGCGCCAGCAGCCCAGGGGACAGGGCTACTCTCCACTTT. This encodes CASSPGDRATLHF.